Following are 12 T cell receptor beta chains from one sample sequenced in a study of regulatory T cells in long-lasting Graves disease. Time point defined: persistent/refractory GD, antithyroid drugs over 5 years with positive TRAb. Isolated PBMC RNA provided the starting material for the TCR library. The authors built TCR beta libraries using iRepertoire HTBI primers and Arm-PCR of CDR3 regions. TCRdb used MiXCR to reprocess the multiplex PCR reads, holding one entry per CDR3 protein. This table holds a few hundred thousand distinct CDR3 sequences, around a quarter found once. The material sequenced was peripheral blood mononuclear cells (PBMCs), taken when the disease was refractory, from a patient treated with antithyroid drugs. The receptors stem from a female donor with Graves disease.

This clonotype was recorded at least ten times. CDR3 nucleotides: TGTGCCAGCAGTTACTCGTATTCCGGGAACACTGAAGCTTTCTTT. This sequence encodes CASSYSYSGNTEAFF. The chain combines TRBV6-5 with TRBJ1-1, with D uncertain. Germline-derived CDR1 and CDR2 are MNHEY and SVGAGI. With 0 bases removed from V and 1 base from J, the gap between germline ends came to 9 bases. The CDR3 spans 15 residues.

The chain recombines TRBV20-1 with TRBJ2-5; TRBD2 aligns across 8 bases. The CDR3 totals 18 residues. Germline V lookup: CDR1 DFQATT, CDR2 SNEGSKA (reference sequence). V lost 0 bases, J lost 4 bases, and 16 bases stayed unmatched. The chain's CDR3 is CSARDRVAGFRAVETQYF. CDR3 nucleotide sequence: TGCAGTGCTAGAGATCGAGTAGCGGGATTTCGCGCGGTAGAGACCCAGTACTTC.

The chain combines TRBV27 with TRBJ1-5, with D uncertain. Trimming removed 0 bases from V and 0 bases from J, with 9 bases in between. This CDR3 is built from 16 residues. Per the germline V gene, CDR1 is MNHEY and CDR2 is SMNVEV (reference sequence). Here the CDR3 DNA reads TGTGCCAGCAGTTTATCAGGGTTTCATAGCAATCAGCCCCAGCATTTT. Its protein is CASSLSGFHSNQPQHF.

The V call is TRBV5-1, the J call TRBJ2-2; D might be TRBD1 (5 bases). In germline, CDR1 is SGHRS, CDR2 YFSETQ. The CDR3 has 13 amino acids. With 6 bases removed from V and 2 bases from J, the gap between germline ends came to 8 bases. As DNA, the CDR3 is TGCGCCAGCATTGACAGAAACACCGGGGAGCTGTTTTTT. Its translation is CASIDRNTGELFF.

The rearrangement joins TRBV3-2 to TRBJ2-3; TRBD2, as called in the table, went unchecked against the DNA. TRBV3-2 is labeled a pseudogene. The CDR3 runs 16 residues. The CDR3 reads CASSQDLAGVSDTQYF. The CDR3 nucleotides are TGTGCCAGCAGCCAAGATCTAGCGGGAGTCTCAGATACGCAGTATTTT.

The J gene is TRBJ1-1, the V gene TRBV19, with D tentatively TRBD1 (6 bases). The CDR3 contains 12 residues. Germline CDR1 is LNHDA and CDR2 is SQIVND (reference sequence). The V and J ends lost 8 bases and 11 bases respectively, with 18 bases between them. The CDR3 loop reads CASSDRRAGAFF. CDR3 nucleotide sequence: TGTGCCAGTTCCGACAGGAGGGCCGGCGCTTTCTTT.

Only a few counts were recorded for this clonotype. The chain is built from TRBV11-2 and TRBJ2-7; D remains unclear. Germline V gives CDR1 SGHAT, CDR2 FQNNGV. The CDR3 length is 13 residues. V lost 6 bases and J 3 bases, leaving 12 bases between the germline ends. The CDR3 coding sequence is TGTGCCAGCAGTTCGGAACAGCTCTACGAGCAGTACTTC. Protein product: CASSSEQLYEQYF.

This sequence joins TRBV7-2 and TRBJ2-1, with a tentative D call TRBD1 (6 bases). CDR3 length: 12 amino acids. Trimming took 3 bases from V and 9 from J, leaving 9 bases between them. The germline V gene has CDR1 SGHTA and CDR2 FQGNSA. CDR3 sequence (DNA): TGTGCCAGCAGCTTTCAGGGGACTGAGCAGTTCTTC. Translated, it gives CASSFQGTEQFF.

The gene calls are TRBV29-1 and TRBJ1-2; a possible D gene is TRBD1 (5 bases). With 5 bases removed from V and 4 bases from J, the gap between germline ends came to 14 bases. This CDR3 has 13 residues. Germline V gene lookup returns CDR1 SQVTM and CDR2 ANQGSEA. CDR3 residues: CSVHRNGTYGYTF. The CDR3 bases are TGCAGCGTTCACAGGAATGGGACCTATGGCTACACCTTC.

The CDR3 sequence: CSARATHGGSNYEQYF. The CDR3 region has the DNA TGCAGTGCTAGAGCAACACATGGCGGGAGTAACTACGAGCAGTACTTC. The V and J genes are TRBV20-1 and TRBJ2-7, with 7 positions matching TRBD2. Losses at the gene ends were 1 base for V and 3 bases for J; bases not matched to a gene: 12. Germline-derived CDR1 and CDR2 are DFQATT and SNEGSKA (reference sequence). The CDR3 sequence is 16 residues long.

CDR3 sequence: CASSPGTSNQPQHF. The CDR3 nucleotides read TGCGCCAGCAGCCCCGGGACAAGTAATCAGCCCCAGCATTTT. The chain employs TRBV5-1 and TRBJ1-5; D possibly corresponds to TRBD1 (6 bases). Between the trimmed V and J ends, which lost 4 bases and 4 bases, there was a span of 12 bases. The V gene's germline CDR1 is SGHRS and CDR2 YFSETQ. The length of the CDR3 is 14 residues.

The rearrangement joins TRBV4-3 to TRBJ1-1; D is unclear. Germline CDR1 reads LGHNA; CDR2 reads YSLEER. CDR3 length equals 12 residues. Trimming left V 7 bases short and J 3 bases short, with 9 bases between. The CDR3 DNA reads as TGCGCCAGCAAAGGGAGTGACACTGAAGCTTTCTTT. Amino acids: CASKGSDTEAFF.